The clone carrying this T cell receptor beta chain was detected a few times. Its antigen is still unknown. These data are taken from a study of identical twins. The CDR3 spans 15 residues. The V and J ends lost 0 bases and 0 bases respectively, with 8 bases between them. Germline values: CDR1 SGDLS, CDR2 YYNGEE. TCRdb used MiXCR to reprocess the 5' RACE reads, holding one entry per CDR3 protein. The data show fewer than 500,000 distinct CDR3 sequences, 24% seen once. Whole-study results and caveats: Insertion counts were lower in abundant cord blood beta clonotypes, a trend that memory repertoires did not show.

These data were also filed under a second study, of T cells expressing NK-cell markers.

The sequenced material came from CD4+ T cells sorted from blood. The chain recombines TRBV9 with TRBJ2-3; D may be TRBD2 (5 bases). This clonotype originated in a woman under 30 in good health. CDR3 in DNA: TGTGCCAGCAGCGTAGCTAGCACTAGCACAGATACGCAGTATTTT. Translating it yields CASSVASTSTDTQYF.